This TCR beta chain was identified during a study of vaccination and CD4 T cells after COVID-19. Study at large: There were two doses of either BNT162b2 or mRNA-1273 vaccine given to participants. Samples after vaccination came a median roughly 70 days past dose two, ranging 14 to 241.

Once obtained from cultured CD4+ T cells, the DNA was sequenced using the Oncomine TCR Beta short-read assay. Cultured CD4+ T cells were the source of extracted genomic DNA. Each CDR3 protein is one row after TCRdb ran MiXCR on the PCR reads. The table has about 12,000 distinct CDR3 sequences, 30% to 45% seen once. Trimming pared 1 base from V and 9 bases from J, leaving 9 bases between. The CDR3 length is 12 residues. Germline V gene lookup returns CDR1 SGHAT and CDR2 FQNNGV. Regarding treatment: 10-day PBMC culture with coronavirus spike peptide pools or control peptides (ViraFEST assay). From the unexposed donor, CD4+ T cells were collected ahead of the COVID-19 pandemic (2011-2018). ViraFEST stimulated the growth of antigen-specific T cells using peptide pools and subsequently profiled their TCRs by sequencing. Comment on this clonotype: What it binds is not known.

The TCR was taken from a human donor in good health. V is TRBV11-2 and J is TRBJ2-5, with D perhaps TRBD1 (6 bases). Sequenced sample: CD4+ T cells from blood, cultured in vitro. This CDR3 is CASSLAEGAQYF. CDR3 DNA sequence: TGTGCCAGCAGCTTAGCTGAGGGGGCCCAGTACTTC.